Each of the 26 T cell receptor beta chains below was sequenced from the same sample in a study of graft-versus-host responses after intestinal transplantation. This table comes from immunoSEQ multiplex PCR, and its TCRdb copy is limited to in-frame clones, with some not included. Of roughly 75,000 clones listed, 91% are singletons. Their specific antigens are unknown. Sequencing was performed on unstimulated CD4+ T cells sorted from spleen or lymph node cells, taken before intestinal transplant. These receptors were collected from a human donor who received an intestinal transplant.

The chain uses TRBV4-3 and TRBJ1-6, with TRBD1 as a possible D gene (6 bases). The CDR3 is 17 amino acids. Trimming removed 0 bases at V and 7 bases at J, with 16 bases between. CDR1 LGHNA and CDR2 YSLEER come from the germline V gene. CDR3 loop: CASSQDPQGGHNSPLHF. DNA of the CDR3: TGCGCCAGCAGCCAAGACCCACAGGGCGGGCACAATTCACCCCTCCACTTT.

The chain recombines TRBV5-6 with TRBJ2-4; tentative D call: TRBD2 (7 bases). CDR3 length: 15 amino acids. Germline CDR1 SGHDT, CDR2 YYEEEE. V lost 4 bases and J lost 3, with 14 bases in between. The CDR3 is CASSRGGAGKNIQYF. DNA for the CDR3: TGTGCCAGCAGCCGAGGGGGGGCGGGCAAAAACATTCAGTACTTC.

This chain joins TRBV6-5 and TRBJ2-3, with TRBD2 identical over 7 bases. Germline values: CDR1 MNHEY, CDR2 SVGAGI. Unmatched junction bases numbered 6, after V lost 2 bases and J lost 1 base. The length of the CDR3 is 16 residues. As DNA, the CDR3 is TGTGCCAGCAGTTACGCCCGGGGGAGGGGCACAGATACGCAGTATTTT. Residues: CASSYARGRGTDTQYF.

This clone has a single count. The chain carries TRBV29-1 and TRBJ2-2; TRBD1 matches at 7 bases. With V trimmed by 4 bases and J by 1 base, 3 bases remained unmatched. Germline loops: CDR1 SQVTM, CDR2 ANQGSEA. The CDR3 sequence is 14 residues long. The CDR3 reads CSVARTGNTGELFF. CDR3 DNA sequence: TGCAGCGTTGCCAGGACAGGGAACACCGGGGAGCTGTTTTTT.

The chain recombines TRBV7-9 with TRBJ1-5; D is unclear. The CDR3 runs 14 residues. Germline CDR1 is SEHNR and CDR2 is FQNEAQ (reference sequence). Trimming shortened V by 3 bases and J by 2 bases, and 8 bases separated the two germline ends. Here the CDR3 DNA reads TGTGCCAGCAGCTTTGGCACAGGCAATCAGCCCCAGCATTTT. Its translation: CASSFGTGNQPQHF.

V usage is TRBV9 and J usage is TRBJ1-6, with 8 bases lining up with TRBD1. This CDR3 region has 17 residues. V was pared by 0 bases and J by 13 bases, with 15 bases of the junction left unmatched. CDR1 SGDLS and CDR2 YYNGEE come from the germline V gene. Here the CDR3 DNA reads TGTGCCAGCAGCGTAGGAGGGACAGGTTATGCCGCTGGGCCCCTCCACTTT. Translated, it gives CASSVGGTGYAAGPLHF.

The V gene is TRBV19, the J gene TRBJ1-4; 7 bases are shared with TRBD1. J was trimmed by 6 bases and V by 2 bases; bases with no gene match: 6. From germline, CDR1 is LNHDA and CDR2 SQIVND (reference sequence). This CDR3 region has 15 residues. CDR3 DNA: TGTGCCAGTAGTATAATGGCCAGGGGGTATGAAAAACTGTTTTTT. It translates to CASSIMARGYEKLFF.

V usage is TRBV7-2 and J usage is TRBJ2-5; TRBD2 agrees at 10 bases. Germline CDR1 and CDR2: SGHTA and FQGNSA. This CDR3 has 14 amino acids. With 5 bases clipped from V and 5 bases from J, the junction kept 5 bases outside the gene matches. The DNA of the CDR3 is TGTGCCAGCAGCCGGGGGACTAGCGTGGAGACCCAGTACTTC. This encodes CASSRGTSVETQYF.

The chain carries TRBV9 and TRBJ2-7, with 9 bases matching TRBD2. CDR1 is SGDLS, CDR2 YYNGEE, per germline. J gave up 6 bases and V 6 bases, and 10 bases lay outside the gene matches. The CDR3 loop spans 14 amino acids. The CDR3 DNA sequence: TGTGCCAGCACCCCCGGGACTAGCTCGCTCGAGCAGTACTTC. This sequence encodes CASTPGTSSLEQYF.

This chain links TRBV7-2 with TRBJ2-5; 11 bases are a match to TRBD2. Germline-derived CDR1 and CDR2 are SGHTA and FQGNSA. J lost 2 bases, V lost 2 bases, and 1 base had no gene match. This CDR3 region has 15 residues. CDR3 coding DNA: TGTGCCAGCAGCTTATTAGCGGGGGGGCAAGAGACCCAGTACTTC. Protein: CASSLLAGGQETQYF.

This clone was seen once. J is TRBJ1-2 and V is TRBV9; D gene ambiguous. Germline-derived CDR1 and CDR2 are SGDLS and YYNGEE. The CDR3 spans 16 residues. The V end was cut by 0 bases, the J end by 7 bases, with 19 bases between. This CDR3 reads CASSVAPQISSGGYTF. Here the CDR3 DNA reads TGTGCCAGCAGCGTAGCCCCACAAATTTCTTCAGGTGGCTACACCTTC. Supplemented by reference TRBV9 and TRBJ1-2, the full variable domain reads DSGVTQTPKHLITATGQRVTLRCSPRSGDLSVYWYQQSLDQGLQFLIQYYNGEERAKGNILERFSAQQFPDLHSELNLSSLELGDSALYFCASSVAPQISSGGYTFGSGTRLTVV.

The CDR3 bases are TGTGCCAGCAGCTTAGCCAGGGCAGTCACCGGGGAGCTGTTTTTT. Its translation is CASSLARAVTGELFF. The chain links TRBV11-3 to TRBJ2-2; weak D call: TRBD1 (5 bases). V dropped 1 base and J dropped 4 bases, with 10 bases sitting between them. The CDR3 is 15 amino acids. From germline, CDR1 is SGHNT and CDR2 YENEEA.

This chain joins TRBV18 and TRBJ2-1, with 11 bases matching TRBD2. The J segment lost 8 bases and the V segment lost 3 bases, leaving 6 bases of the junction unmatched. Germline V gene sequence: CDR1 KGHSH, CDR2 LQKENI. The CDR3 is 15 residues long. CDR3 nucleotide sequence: TGTGCCAGCTCACCCACTAGCGGGGGTCGCGATGAGCAGTTCTTC. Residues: CASSPTSGGRDEQFF.

The CDR3 spells CASSFGGAKDTQYF. The DNA for the CDR3 is TGTGCCAGTAGTTTCGGGGGGGCCAAAGATACGCAGTATTTT. The chain combines TRBV19 with TRBJ2-3, with 8 positions matching TRBD2. Germline V CDR1 and CDR2: LNHDA, SQIVND (reference sequence). There are 14 residues in the CDR3. The trim removed 5 bases at V and 5 bases at J, leaving 6 bases unmatched. The full variable domain, in which reference TRBV19 and TRBJ2-3 provide the parts outside the CDR3, is DGGITQSPKYLFRKEGQNVTLSCEQNLNHDAMYWYRQDPGQGLRLIYYSQIVNDFQKGDIAEGYSVSREKKESFPLTVTSAQKNPTAFYLCASSFGGAKDTQYFGPGTRLTVL.

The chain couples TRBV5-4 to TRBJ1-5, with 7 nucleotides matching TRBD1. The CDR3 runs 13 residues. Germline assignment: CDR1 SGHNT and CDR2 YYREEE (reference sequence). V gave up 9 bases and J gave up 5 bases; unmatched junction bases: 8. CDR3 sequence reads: CATTSGQDQPQHF. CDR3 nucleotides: TGTGCCACTACTTCTGGACAGGATCAGCCCCAGCATTTT.

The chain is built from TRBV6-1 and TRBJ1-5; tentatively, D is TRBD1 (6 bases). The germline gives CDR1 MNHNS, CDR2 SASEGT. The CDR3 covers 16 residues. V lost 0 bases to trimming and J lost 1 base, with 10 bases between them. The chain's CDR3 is CASSEAQGRSNQPQHF. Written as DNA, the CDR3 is TGTGCCAGCAGTGAAGCGCAGGGGAGAAGCAATCAGCCCCAGCATTTT.

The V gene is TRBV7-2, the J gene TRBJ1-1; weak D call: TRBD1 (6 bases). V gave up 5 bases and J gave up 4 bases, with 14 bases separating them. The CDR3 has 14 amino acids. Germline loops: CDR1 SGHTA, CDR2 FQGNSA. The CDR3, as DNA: TGTGCCAGCAGCCTACAGGGTTCTGCCACTGAAGCTTTCTTT. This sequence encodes CASSLQGSATEAFF.

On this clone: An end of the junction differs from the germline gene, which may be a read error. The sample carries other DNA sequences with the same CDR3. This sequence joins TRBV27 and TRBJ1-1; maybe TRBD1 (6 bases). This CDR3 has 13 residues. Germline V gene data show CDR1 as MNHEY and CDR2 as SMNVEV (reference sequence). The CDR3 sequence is CASSFRRDTEAFF. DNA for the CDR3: TGTGCCAGCAGTTTTCGCAGGGACACTGAGGCTTTCTTT.

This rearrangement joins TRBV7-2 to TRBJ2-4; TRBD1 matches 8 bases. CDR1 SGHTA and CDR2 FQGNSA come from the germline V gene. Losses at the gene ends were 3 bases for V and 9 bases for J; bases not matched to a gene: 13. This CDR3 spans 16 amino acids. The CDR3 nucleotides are TGTGCCAGCAGCTTTCCGCCGCAGGGGGCTCTGGGCATTCAGTACTTC. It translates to CASSFPPQGALGIQYF.

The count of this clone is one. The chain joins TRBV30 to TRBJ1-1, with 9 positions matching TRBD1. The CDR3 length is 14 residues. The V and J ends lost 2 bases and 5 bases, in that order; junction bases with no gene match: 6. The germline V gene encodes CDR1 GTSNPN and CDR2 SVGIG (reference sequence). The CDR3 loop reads CAWSWGTGRTEAFF. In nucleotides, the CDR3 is TGTGCCTGGAGTTGGGGGACAGGGCGGACTGAAGCTTTCTTT.

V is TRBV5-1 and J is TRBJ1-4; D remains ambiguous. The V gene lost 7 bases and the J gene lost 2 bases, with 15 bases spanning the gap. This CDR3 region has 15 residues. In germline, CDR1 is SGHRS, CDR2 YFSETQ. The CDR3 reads CASGTLGSTNEKLFF. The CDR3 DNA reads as TGCGCCAGCGGCACATTAGGGAGCACTAATGAAAAACTGTTTTTT.

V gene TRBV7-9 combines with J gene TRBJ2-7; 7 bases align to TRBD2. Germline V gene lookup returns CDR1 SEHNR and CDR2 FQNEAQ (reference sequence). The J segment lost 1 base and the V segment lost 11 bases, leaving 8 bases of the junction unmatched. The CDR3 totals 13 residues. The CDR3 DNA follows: TGTGCCGGGGACGGCGGGGGTTCCTACGAGCAGTACTTC. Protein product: CAGDGGGSYEQYF.

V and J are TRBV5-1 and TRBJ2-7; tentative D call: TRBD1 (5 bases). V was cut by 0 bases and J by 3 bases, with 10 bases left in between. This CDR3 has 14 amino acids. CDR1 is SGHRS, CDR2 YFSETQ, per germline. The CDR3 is CASSLAGPLYEQYF. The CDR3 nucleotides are TGCGCCAGCAGCTTGGCAGGGCCCCTCTACGAGCAGTACTTC.

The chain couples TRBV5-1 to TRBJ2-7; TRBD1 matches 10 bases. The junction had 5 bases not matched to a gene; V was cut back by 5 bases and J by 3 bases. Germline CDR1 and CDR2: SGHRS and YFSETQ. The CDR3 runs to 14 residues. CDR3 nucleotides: TGCGCCAGCAGATCCGGGACAGGGGTCTACGAGCAGTACTTC. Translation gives CASRSGTGVYEQYF.

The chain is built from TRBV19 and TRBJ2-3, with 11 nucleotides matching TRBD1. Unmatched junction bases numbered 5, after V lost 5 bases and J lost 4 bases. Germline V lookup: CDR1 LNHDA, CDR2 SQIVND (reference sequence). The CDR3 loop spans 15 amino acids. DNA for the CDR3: TGTGCCAGTAGTCCGGACAGGGGGCCCGCAGATACGCAGTATTTT. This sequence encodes CASSPDRGPADTQYF.

The CDR3 reads CASSGQADNSPLHF. CDR3 sequence (DNA): TGTGCCAGCAGTGGGCAGGCTGATAATTCACCCCTCCACTTT. This chain uses TRBV2 with TRBJ1-6; D unclear. The CDR3 sequence is 14 residues long. Trimming pared 4 bases from V and 5 bases from J, leaving 9 bases between. Germline CDR1 SNHLY, CDR2 FYNNEI.